This T cell receptor (beta chain) appears in the sequencing data of a study of blood T cell repertoires in COVID-19. Overall study: From T cells, B-cell-depleted T cells, or PBMCs came the material, which was cDNA or gDNA.

The data were produced by immunoSEQ multiplex PCR, yet TCRdb's version contains in-frame clones alone and is incomplete. The repertoire includes over 100,000 clones, around four fifths of them detected once, and about 20% sits in the top ten. The sequencing sample was made of peripheral blood. This receptor was obtained from a woman in her fifties or sixties with acute or convalescent COVID-19.

The CDR3 region has the DNA TGTGCCAGCAGTTTATGGAGTAGACAGTCCTACGAGCAGTACTTC. Residues: CASSLWSRQSYEQYF. This chain connects TRBV28 to TRBJ2-7; possible D gene TRBD1, 5 bases. CDR1 and CDR2 (germline): MDHEN, SYDVKM. Trimming removed 0 bases from V and 1 base from J, with 10 bases in between. The CDR3 loop spans 15 amino acids.